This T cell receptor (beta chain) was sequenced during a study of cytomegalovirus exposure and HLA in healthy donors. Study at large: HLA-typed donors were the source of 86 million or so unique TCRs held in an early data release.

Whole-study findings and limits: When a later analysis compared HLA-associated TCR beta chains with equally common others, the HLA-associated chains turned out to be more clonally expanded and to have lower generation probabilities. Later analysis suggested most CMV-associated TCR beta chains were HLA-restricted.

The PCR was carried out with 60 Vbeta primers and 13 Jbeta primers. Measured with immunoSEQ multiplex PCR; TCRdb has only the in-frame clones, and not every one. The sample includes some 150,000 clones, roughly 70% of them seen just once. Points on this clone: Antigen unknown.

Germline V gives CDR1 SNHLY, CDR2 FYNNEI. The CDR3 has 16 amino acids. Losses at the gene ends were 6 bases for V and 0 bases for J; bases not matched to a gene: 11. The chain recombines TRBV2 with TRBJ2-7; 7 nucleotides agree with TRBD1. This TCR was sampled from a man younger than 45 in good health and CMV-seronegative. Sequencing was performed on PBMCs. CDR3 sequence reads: CASRTLTGAVSYEQYF. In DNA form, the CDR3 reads TGTGCCAGCAGGACCCTTACAGGGGCCGTCTCCTACGAGCAGTACTTC.